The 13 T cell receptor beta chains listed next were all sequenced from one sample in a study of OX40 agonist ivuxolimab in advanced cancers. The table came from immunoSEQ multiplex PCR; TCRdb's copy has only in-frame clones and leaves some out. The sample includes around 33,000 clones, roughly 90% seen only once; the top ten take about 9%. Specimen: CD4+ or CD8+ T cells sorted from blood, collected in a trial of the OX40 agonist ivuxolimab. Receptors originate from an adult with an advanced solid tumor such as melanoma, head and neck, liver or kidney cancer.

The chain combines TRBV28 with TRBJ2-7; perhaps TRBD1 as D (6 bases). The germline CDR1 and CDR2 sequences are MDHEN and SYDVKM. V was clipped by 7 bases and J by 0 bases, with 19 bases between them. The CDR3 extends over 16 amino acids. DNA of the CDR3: TGTGCCAGCACCTCCCTGTGGGACATAGGCTCCTACGAGCAGTACTTC. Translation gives CASTSLWDIGSYEQYF.

The CDR3 nucleotides read TGTGCCAGCACTCTTCCCGGGGGGTACTATAGCAATCAGCCCCAGCATTTT. This gives the protein CASTLPGGYYSNQPQHF. The chain couples TRBV28 to TRBJ1-5; TRBD1 is a possible D gene (5 bases). V was pared by 7 bases and J by 0 bases, with 19 bases between. The CDR3 length is 17 residues. CDR1 is MDHEN and CDR2 is SYDVKM in the germline V gene.

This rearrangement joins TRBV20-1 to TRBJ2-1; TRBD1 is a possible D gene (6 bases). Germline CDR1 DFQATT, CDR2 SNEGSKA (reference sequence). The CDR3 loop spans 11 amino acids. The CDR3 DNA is TGCAGAGGGCAGGGGAACAATGAGCAGTTCTTC. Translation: CRGQGNNEQFF.

Written as DNA, the CDR3 is TGTGCCAGCAGCGCACAGGGGGGGCCCTACGAGCAGTACTTC. Protein: CASSAQGGPYEQYF. The chain links TRBV7-2 to TRBJ2-7, with D possibly being TRBD1 (8 bases). In germline, CDR1 is SGHTA, CDR2 FQGNSA. With 5 bases removed from V and 2 bases from J, the gap between germline ends came to 13 bases. This CDR3 comprises 14 residues.

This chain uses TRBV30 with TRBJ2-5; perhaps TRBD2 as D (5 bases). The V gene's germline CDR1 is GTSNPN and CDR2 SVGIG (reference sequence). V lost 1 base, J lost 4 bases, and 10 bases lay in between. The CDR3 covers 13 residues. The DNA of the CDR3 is TGTGCCTGGAGTGCGGGGATCCGAGAGACCCAGTACTTC. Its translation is CAWSAGIRETQYF.

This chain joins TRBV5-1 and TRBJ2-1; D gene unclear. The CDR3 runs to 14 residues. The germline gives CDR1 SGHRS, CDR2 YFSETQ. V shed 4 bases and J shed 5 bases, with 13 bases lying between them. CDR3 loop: CASSPGRQNNEQFF. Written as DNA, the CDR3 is TGCGCCAGCAGCCCCGGTCGTCAGAACAATGAGCAGTTCTTC.

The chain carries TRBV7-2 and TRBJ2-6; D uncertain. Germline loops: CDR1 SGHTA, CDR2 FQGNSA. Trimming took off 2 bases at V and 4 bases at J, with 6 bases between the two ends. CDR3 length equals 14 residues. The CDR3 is CASSLNSGANVLTF. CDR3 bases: TGTGCCAGCAGCTTAAATTCGGGGGCCAACGTCCTGACTTTC.

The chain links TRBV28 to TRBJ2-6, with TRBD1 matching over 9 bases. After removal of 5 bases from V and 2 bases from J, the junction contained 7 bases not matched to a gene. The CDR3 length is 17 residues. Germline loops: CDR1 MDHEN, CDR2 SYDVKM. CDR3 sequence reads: CASSQGQGFAGANVLTF. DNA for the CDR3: TGTGCCAGCAGTCAAGGACAGGGGTTTGCTGGGGCCAACGTCCTGACTTTC.

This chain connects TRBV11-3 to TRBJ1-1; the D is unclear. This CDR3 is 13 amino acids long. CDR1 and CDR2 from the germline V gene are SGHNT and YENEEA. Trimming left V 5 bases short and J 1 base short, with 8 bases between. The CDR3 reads CASSRTANTEAFF. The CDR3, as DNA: TGTGCCAGCAGCCGGACGGCGAACACTGAAGCTTTCTTT.

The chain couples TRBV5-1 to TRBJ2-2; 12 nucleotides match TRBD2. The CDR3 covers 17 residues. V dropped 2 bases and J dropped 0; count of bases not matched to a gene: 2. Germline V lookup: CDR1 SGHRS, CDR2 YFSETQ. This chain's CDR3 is CASSFRTSGANTGELFF. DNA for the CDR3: TGCGCCAGCAGCTTCAGGACTAGCGGGGCGAACACCGGGGAGCTGTTTTTT.

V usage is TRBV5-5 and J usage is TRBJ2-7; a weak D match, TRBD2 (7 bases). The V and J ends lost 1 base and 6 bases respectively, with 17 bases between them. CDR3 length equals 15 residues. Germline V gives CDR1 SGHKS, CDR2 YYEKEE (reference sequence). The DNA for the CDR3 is TGTGCCAGCAGCTTGTTACGGGGGGCGCGGGTCGAGCAGTACTTC. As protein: CASSLLRGARVEQYF.

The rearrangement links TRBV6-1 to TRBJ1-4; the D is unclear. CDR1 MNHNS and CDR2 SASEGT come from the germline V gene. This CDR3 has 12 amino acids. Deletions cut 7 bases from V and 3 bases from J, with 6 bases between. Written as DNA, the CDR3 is TGTGCCAGCAAGGCCCCTAATGAAAAACTGTTTTTT. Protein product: CASKAPNEKLFF.

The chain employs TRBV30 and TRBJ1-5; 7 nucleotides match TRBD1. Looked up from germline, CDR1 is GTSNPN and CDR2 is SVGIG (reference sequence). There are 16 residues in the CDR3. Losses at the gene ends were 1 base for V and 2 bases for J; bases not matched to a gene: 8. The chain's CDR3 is CAWSGLTGLGNQPQHF. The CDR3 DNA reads TGTGCCTGGAGTGGACTGACAGGGCTTGGCAATCAGCCCCAGCATTTT.